This T cell receptor (beta chain) came from a study of response to subunit inactivated influenza vaccine. The CDR3 is 12 residues long. Germline assignment: CDR1 MNHEY and CDR2 SVGEGT. V was cut by 10 bases and J by 6 bases, with 15 bases left in between. TCRdb reanalysed the RT-PCR reads using MiXCR and keeps one entry per CDR3 protein. The data show about 570,000 distinct CDR3 sequences, about 11% seen once. These data were likewise used in another study, on T cells expressing NK-cell markers. That study reports: Synthesis of TCR beta cDNA relied on 5'RACE template switching carrying UMIs.

This clonotype was sampled from a man in his fifties or sixties who received an inactivated influenza vaccine. The chain recombines TRBV6-2 or TRBV6-3 with TRBJ1-2, with TRBD1 as a possible D gene (5 bases). The specimen was PBMCs from blood, collected on the day of vaccination. CDR3 sequence: CATTVTRDGYTF. DNA of the CDR3: TGTGCCACCACAGTCACCAGGGATGGCTACACCTTC.